This T cell receptor beta chain appears in the sequencing data of a study of metastatic and nonmetastatic thyroid tumors. About the study: Both malignant and benign thyroid patients supplied peripheral blood and tumor or nodule tissue samples, across which the repertoires of these patients were then compared. Study-level points and caveats: A significant increase in TCR beta diversity was reportedly seen in malignant thyroid tumors relative to benign nodules, in blood and tumor.

Thyroid surgery had not been preceded by any treatment in any patient. This clone was observed at least ten times. Its target is not known. CDR3 length: 12 residues. V lost 4 bases and J 4 bases, leaving 8 bases between the germline ends. Per germline, CDR1 SGHRS and CDR2 YFSETQ. In the authors' workflow: Clinicopathological groups supplied CDR3 differences that were used to build a distant-metastasis classifier for papillary thyroid cancer. MiXCR reprocessed the PCR reads for TCRdb. These V and J calls originate from TCRdb's pipeline instead of the authors' own analysis. The table includes fewer than 15,000 clones, approximately 35% detected once.

This chain joins TRBV5-1 and TRBJ2-5, with D uncertain. The source of this sequence is a female donor with papillary thyroid cancer or a benign thyroid nodule (not recorded which). Some clones in this sample may be carry-over from other donors' samples. Sequenced input: tumor tissue. The CDR3 sequence: CASSHLSETQYF. In nucleotides, the CDR3 is TGCGCCAGCAGCCACCTCTCAGAGACCCAGTACTTC.